Below, 24 T cell receptor beta chains from the same sample are listed, as sequenced in a study of CD8+CD57+ T cells in acquired aplastic anemia. It was genomic DNA that served as the template for profiling TCR beta VDJ and CDR3. TCRdb called the reads again in MiXCR, with one record for every CDR3 protein. The sample includes hundreds of thousands of distinct CDR3 sequences, just under 70% of them seen just once. The sample consisted of sorted CD4+, CD8+, or CD8+CD57+ T cells (not recorded which) from PBMCs. These receptors were collected from a human donor in good health, serving as a control.

CDR3: CASSPGGTSMAGELFF. The CDR3 region has the DNA TGTGCCAGCAGCCCCGGGGGGACTAGTATGGCCGGGGAGCTGTTTTTT. The chain has TRBV7-3 and TRBJ2-2; 8 bases line up with TRBD2. The V and J ends lost 5 bases and 6 bases, in that order; junction bases with no gene match: 11. The CDR3 consists of 16 residues. Germline values: CDR1 SGHTA, CDR2 FQGTGA.

V usage is TRBV9 and J usage is TRBJ1-2; possible D gene TRBD1, 5 bases. The length of the CDR3 is 17 residues. V lost 2 bases, J lost 5 bases, and 22 bases lay in between. Per the germline V gene, CDR1 is SGDLS and CDR2 is YYNGEE. CDR3 protein: CASSVSGLGYEQYGYTF. As DNA, the CDR3 is TGTGCCAGCAGCGTGTCGGGACTAGGCTACGAGCAGTATGGCTACACCTTC.

In the case of this clonotype: Possible read error: a much larger clone is one base away. The conserved final phenylalanine or tryptophan is absent from the CDR3, which likely points to a read error. The chain carries TRBV6-5 and TRBJ1-1; 7 nucleotides match TRBD1. This CDR3 is built from 13 residues. Germline V CDR1 and CDR2: MNHEY, SVGAGI. The J segment lost 7 bases and the V segment lost 8 bases, leaving 10 bases of the junction unmatched. The CDR3 loop is CASLPGGGGEAFL. The CDR3 coding sequence is TGTGCCAGCCTCCCAGGGGGTGGTGGTGAAGCTTTCTTG.

The rearrangement links TRBV7-3 to TRBJ2-7, with TRBD1 matching over 7 bases. The ends lost 10 bases at V and 13 bases at J; junction bases unmatched: 19. Looked up from germline, CDR1 is SGHTA and CDR2 is FQGTGA. The CDR3 covers 13 residues. CDR3 sequence: CATSPQGYDREYF. CDR3 nucleotides: TGTGCCACTTCTCCCCAGGGTTACGACAGGGAATACTTC.

The sample holds many counts of this clonotype. The V call is TRBV29-1, the J call TRBJ2-7; maybe TRBD2 (6 bases). The CDR3 extends over 12 amino acids. Trimming cost V 3 bases and J 7 bases, with 13 bases left between them. Per the germline V gene, CDR1 is SQVTM and CDR2 is ANQGSEA. CDR3 sequence reads: CSVDGAAGEQYF. As DNA, the CDR3 is TGCAGCGTTGATGGAGCGGCGGGGGAGCAGTACTTC.

Written as DNA, the CDR3 is TGTGCCACGTTACTCTGGTGCTCCGGGGACGTC. Translating gives CATLLWCSGDV. V usage is TRBV24-1 and J usage is TRBJ2-7, with TRBD2 as a possible D gene (5 bases). This CDR3 spans 11 amino acids. The germline V gene has CDR1 KGHDR and CDR2 SFDVKD.

This clonotype was observed many times. The rearrangement uses TRBV6-6 and TRBJ1-5; D is uncertain. CDR1 and CDR2 from the germline V gene are MNHNY and SVGAGI (reference sequence). With 4 bases removed from V and 2 bases from J, the gap between germline ends came to 12 bases. The CDR3 is made up of 15 amino acids. The CDR3 is CASSSQPSGNQPQHF. The CDR3 DNA sequence: TGTGCCAGCAGTTCTCAGCCTTCTGGCAATCAGCCCCAGCATTTT.

Concerning this clonotype: One end of the junction is discordant with germline, which a read error may explain. The chain employs TRBV7-8 and TRBJ2-5; TRBD1 is a possible D gene (6 bases). There are 14 residues in the CDR3. Germline CDR1 is SGHVS and CDR2 is FQNEAQ. CDR3 in amino acids: CASSQTGRQYVQDF. CDR3 nucleotide sequence: TGTGCCAGCAGCCAAACAGGGAGACAGTACGTGCAGGACTTC.

As to this clonotype: The junction and the germline gene differ at one end; a read error may be behind it. The V call is TRBV19, the J call TRBJ2-1; TRBD1 matches at 10 bases. The CDR3 totals 16 residues. Germline V gene data show CDR1 as LNHDA and CDR2 as SQIVND (reference sequence). The CDR3 sequence is CASSRDRGGYGDEFGF. The DNA for the CDR3 is TGTGCCAGTAGTAGGGACAGGGGCGGCTATGGCGACGAGTTCGGTTTC.

Concerning this clonotype itself: At one end the junction does not follow the germline gene, possibly because of a read error. The rearrangement joins TRBV20-1 to TRBJ2-1; TRBD2 agrees at 9 bases. The CDR3 consists of 11 residues. CDR1 is DFQATT, CDR2 SNEGSKA, per germline (reference sequence). CDR3 bases: TGCAGTGCAAGCGGGGGGTCCGCCTACGTCTTC. Residues: CSASGGSAYVF.

The J gene is TRBJ1-1, the V gene TRBV6-1; 8 nucleotides align to TRBD1. This CDR3 is 14 amino acids long. CDR1 and CDR2 from the germline V gene are MNHNS and SASEGT. The ends lost 4 bases at V and 1 base at J; junction bases unmatched: 2. The CDR3 region is CASSAGGRNTEAFF. The CDR3 DNA is TGTGCCAGCAGTGCAGGGGGCCGGAACACTGAAGCTTTCTTT.

This clonotype was found many times. This CDR3 is CASSPGGGYRPGYTF. The DNA for the CDR3 is TGTGCCAGCAGTCCCGGAGGGGGGTACCGTCCTGGCTACACCTTC. The chain carries TRBV12-3 or TRBV12-4 and TRBJ1-2; possibly TRBD1 for D (6 bases). CDR3 length: 15 amino acids. The ends were cut back, 5 bases at V and 7 bases at J, with 20 bases in the middle.

This clonotype was found a few times. The CDR3 DNA reads as TGTGCCACCAGTGACTCCCGTCCTCTTAATAGCAATCAGCCCCAGCATTTT. Protein product: CATSDSRPLNSNQPQHF. The chain combines TRBV24-1 with TRBJ1-5; D is unclear. The CDR3 is 17 residues long. From germline, CDR1 is KGHDR and CDR2 SFDVKD. The V end lost 4 bases, the J end lost 0 bases, and 15 bases lay between the germline ends.

Notes on this clonotype: With a much larger clone just one base away, this may be a read error. The gene calls are TRBV6-2 or TRBV6-3 and TRBJ1-1; D is uncertain. CDR3 length: 16 amino acids. CDR1 and CDR2 (germline): MNHEY, SVGEGT. This CDR3 is CAGSYSPTHVNTEAFF. CDR3 DNA: TGTGCCGGCAGTTACTCGCCGACTCATGTCAACACTGAAGCTTTCTTT.

This CDR3 reads CSAYSGGYRTEAFF. CDR3 bases: TGCAGTGCGTACTCCGGGGGGTATCGTACTGAAGCTTTCTTT. This rearrangement joins TRBV20-1 to TRBJ1-1, with a tentative D call TRBD1 (5 bases). CDR1 is DFQATT, CDR2 SNEGSKA, per germline (reference sequence). Trimming pared 6 bases from V and 5 bases from J, leaving 19 bases between. This CDR3 is 14 amino acids long.

This chain joins TRBV4-3 and TRBJ2-5; TRBD2 matches 9 bases. CDR1 is LGHNA, CDR2 YSLEER, per germline. V was clipped by 0 bases and J by 4 bases; unmatched bases: 9. This CDR3 spans 17 amino acids. The CDR3 sequence: CASSQEMLAGTRETQYF. CDR3 DNA: TGCGCCAGCAGCCAAGAAATGCTAGCGGGGACGAGAGAGACCCAGTACTTC.

The rearrangement joins TRBV7-2 to TRBJ2-5; D ambiguous. Per the germline V gene, CDR1 is SGHTA and CDR2 is FQGNSA. The CDR3 spans 16 residues. Trimming took off 0 bases at V and 11 bases at J, with 22 bases between the two ends. The CDR3 DNA is TGTGCCAGCAGCTTAGCCTATCTAACTGGAGCTTTCTTTCAGTACTTC. Translated, it gives CASSLAYLTGAFFQYF. The entire variable domain, with the rest obtained from reference TRBV7-2 and TRBJ2-5, is as follows: GAGVSQSPSNKVTEKGKDVELRCDPISGHTALYWYRQSLGQGLEFLIYFQGNSAPDKSGLPSDRFSAERTGGSVSTLTIQRTQQEDSAVYLCASSLAYLTGAFFQYFGPGTRLLVL.

On this clonotype: Germline is not matched at one junction end, which may reflect a read error. The chain employs TRBV20-1 and TRBJ2-7; the match to TRBD2 covers 8 bases. Looked up from germline, CDR1 is DFQATT and CDR2 is SNEGSKA (reference sequence). The CDR3 consists of 10 residues. The CDR3 bases are TGCAGTGCTAGAGGACTAGCGCCGTCCTTC. It translates to CSARGLAPSF.

The gene calls are TRBV7-4 and TRBJ2-3; D is possibly TRBD2 (6 bases). This CDR3 is built from 15 residues. V dropped 5 bases and J dropped 6 bases, with 18 bases sitting between them. Germline assignment: CDR1 SGHVT and CDR2 SQSDAQ. The CDR3 coding sequence is TGTGCCAGCAGCCCTTTCGGGGGTAATAATGATACGCAGTATTTT. This translates into CASSPFGGNNDTQYF.

This clonotype has a handful of counts. This rearrangement joins TRBV2 to TRBJ1-5, with TRBD1 as a possible D gene (5 bases). The CDR3 totals 14 residues. Germline assignment: CDR1 SNHLY and CDR2 FYNNEI. The germline V and J ends were trimmed by 6 bases and 0 bases, with 9 bases remaining between them. This chain's CDR3 is CASSLGGSNQPQHF. CDR3 coding DNA: TGTGCCAGCAGCTTGGGGGGTAGCAATCAGCCCCAGCATTTT.

The chain combines TRBV7-2 with TRBJ2-5, with 9 bases fitting TRBD1. J was trimmed by 4 bases and V by 5 bases; bases with no gene match: 8. CDR3 length: 15 residues. Germline CDR1 is SGHTA and CDR2 is FQGNSA. The CDR3 DNA sequence: TGTGCCAGCAGCACGGGACAGGGAATGGGAGAGACCCAGTACTTC. This encodes CASSTGQGMGETQYF.

This CDR3 reads CASKAGGLTDTQYF. DNA for the CDR3: TGCGCCAGCAAGGCGGGGGGCCTCACAGATACGCAGTATTTT. The rearrangement uses TRBV10-1 and TRBJ2-3; 8 bases agree with TRBD2. The CDR3 extends over 14 amino acids. After removal of 7 bases from V and 2 bases from J, the junction contained 5 bases not matched to a gene. Germline CDR1 reads WNHNN; CDR2 reads SYGVQD (reference sequence).

CDR3 in DNA: TGTGCCACCAAAAGGGGCGGAGCTAGCACAGATACGCAGTATTTT. Protein sequence: CATKRGGASTDTQYF. The chain employs TRBV18 and TRBJ2-3; maybe TRBD1 (5 bases). The ends were cut back, 10 bases at V and 0 bases at J, with 17 bases in the middle. The CDR3 consists of 15 residues. From germline, CDR1 is KGHSH and CDR2 LQKENI.

This clonotype turned up a few times. The rearrangement uses TRBV2 and TRBJ1-4; TRBD1 is a possible D gene (6 bases). The CDR3 loop spans 13 amino acids. Germline values: CDR1 SNHLY, CDR2 FYNNEI. V lost 7 bases to trimming and J lost 2 bases, with 8 bases between them. Here the CDR3 reads CASTQGTNEKLFF. CDR3 DNA: TGTGCCAGCACGCAGGGGACTAATGAAAAACTGTTTTTT.